This record covers a single TCR beta chain. Its antigen is as yet unknown. This entry comes from a study of CD8+ T cells in alopecia areata. The overall study: Administration of oral tofacitinib to treated patients was at 5 to 10 mg twice daily. Study-level results: Especially in alopecia totalis/universalis, lesional scalp showed greater clonality than normal scalp did. Between patients, shared TCR sequences were less clear than in mice. This was possibly due in part to HLA diversity in the patient population. Among the cells sequenced in scalp samples are also the resident alphabeta T cells of normal skin.

Sequencing used cDNA as its template, made by extracting RNA and reverse transcribing it. Assay: immunoSEQ multiplex PCR; the TCRdb copy retains only in-frame clones and omits some. This sample has about 180,000 clones, with 67% found just once. Germline loops: CDR1 MNHEY, CDR2 SMNVEV (reference sequence). V was clipped by 4 bases and J by 5 bases, with 6 bases between them. This CDR3 spans 13 amino acids. This TCR was recovered from a human donor with alopecia areata. The sequencing used CD8+ T cells sorted from blood, collected at week 0. This rearrangement joins TRBV27 to TRBJ1-6; D is uncertain. CDR3 sequence: CASSWRDNSPLHF. The CDR3 region has the DNA TGTGCCAGCAGTTGGAGAGATAATTCACCCCTCCACTTT.